This T cell receptor beta chain was obtained from a study of untreated major depressive disorder. General study findings and limits: Each subject's top five TRBV05-01 clones were all private. Compared with controls, depressed patients showed more TRBV05-01 (Vbeta 5.1) usage in CD4+ T cells.

TCRdb's table, derived via immunoSEQ multiplex PCR, lists solely in-frame clones and lacks some. The sample gives under 15,000 clones, approximately 91% of which show up once; less than 0.9% is in the top ten. V was clipped by 0 bases and J by 5 bases, with 12 bases between them. The CDR3 has 14 amino acids. CDR1 and CDR2 from the germline V gene are SGHRS and YFSETQ. About this clone: The antigen remains undetermined.

Depression in patients ranged from moderate to severe. Roughly 30 ml of peripheral blood was collected per donor. This TCR came from a man younger than 45 with major depressive disorder. The genes are TRBV5-1 and TRBJ2-7, with D tentatively TRBD2 (6 bases). The sequencing input was CD4+ T cells from PBMCs. The CDR3 DNA reads TGCGCCAGCAGCTTGGTACGGGGGAACCACGAGCAGTACTTC. Amino acids: CASSLVRGNHEQYF.